These T cell receptor beta chains were read from a single sample in a study of T cell repertoires in cytomegalovirus infection. TCRdb fed the reads into MiXCR, producing one record per CDR3 protein. The table shows about 490,000 distinct CDR3 sequences, with about 30% occurring only once. Material: PBMCs. The receptor source for this set is a human donor in good health (CMV status not recorded). Some clones in this sample may be carry-over from other donors' samples. Both conserved end residues are part of each CDR3. The D gene is left open where the match is weak. Clone size appears in some rows only: once, few, many, or a class for an expanded clone.

DNA: TGCAGCGCCCGGGAGAGGGCGACCTCCTACGAGCAGTACTTC
CDR3: CSARERATSYEQYF
J: TRBJ2-7
D: .
size: .
V: TRBV29-1

DNA: TGTGCCAGCGGGAAGGGATACAGGAACACCGGGGAGCTGTTTTTT
CDR3: CASGKGYRNTGELFF
J: TRBJ2-2
D: .
size: .
V: TRBV7-3

DNA: TGTGCCAGCAGCTTACTGCGGGACCCCTACAATGAGCAGTTCTTC
CDR3: CASSLLRDPYNEQFF
J: TRBJ2-1
D: .
size: few
V: TRBV7-8

DNA: TGTGCCAGCAGCTTAGAATCTGGGTTTACTGAAGCTTTCTTT
CDR3: CASSLESGFTEAFF
J: TRBJ1-1
D: .
size: .
V: TRBV7-9

DNA: TGTGCCAGCAGAAACTTTCTCGGGACAATCTCCTACGAGCAGTACTTC
CDR3: CASRNFLGTISYEQYF
J: TRBJ2-7
D: .
size: .
V: TRBV6-1

DNA: TGTGCTACAGCAGCCGGGACTAGATCTAGTCCCTACGAGCAGTACTTC
CDR3: CATAAGTRSSPYEQYF
J: TRBJ2-7
D: TRBD2
size: .
V: TRBV2

DNA: TGTGCCACCAGCAGAGATGGGAGTGTTGGTACCTACGAGCAGTACTTC
CDR3: CATSRDGSVGTYEQYF
J: TRBJ2-7
D: .
size: .
V: TRBV15

DNA: TGCAGTGCTAGACAGCCACTAGCAAGTTCCTACAATGAGCAGTTCTTC
CDR3: CSARQPLASSYNEQFF
J: TRBJ2-1
D: .
size: .
V: TRBV20-1

DNA: TGCGCCAGCAGCCAAAGTGTGGCGAACAATGAGCAGTTCTTC
CDR3: CASSQSVANNEQFF
J: TRBJ2-1
D: .
size: .
V: TRBV4-3

DNA: TGTGCCAGCAGCCCCAAAGGCTGGGACCTGGACTATGGCTACACCTTC
CDR3: CASSPKGWDLDYGYTF
J: TRBJ1-2
D: .
size: once
V: TRBV11-3

DNA: TGTGCCAGCTCACGAGGGGCAGGGGACTATGGCTACACCTTC
CDR3: CASSRGAGDYGYTF
J: TRBJ1-2
D: .
size: .
V: TRBV18

DNA: TGTGCCAGCAGCTTCCGGGACGGAGGACGCACCCTCCACTTT
CDR3: CASSFRDGGRTLHF
J: TRBJ1-6
D: .
size: few
V: TRBV7-2

DNA: TGTGCCAGCAGTCACGCCGGGACAGGGCAGTACGAGCAGTACTTC
CDR3: CASSHAGTGQYEQYF
J: TRBJ2-7
D: TRBD1
size: .
V: TRBV28

DNA: TGCGCCAGCAGCACCAGGGATACCAATCAGCCCCAGCATTTT
CDR3: CASSTRDTNQPQHF
J: TRBJ1-5
D: .
size: .
V: TRBV4-1

DNA: TGCGCCAGCAGCTTGGTCCCTAGCGGGATGAGAGAGACCCAGTACTTC
CDR3: CASSLVPSGMRETQYF
J: TRBJ2-5
D: TRBD2
size: .
V: TRBV5-1

DNA: TGTGCCAGCAGCTTAGGGGGAGGAATGGGAGAGACCCAGTACTTC
CDR3: CASSLGGGMGETQYF
J: TRBJ2-5
D: .
size: few
V: TRBV11-3

DNA: TGTGCCAGCAGGGAAACCCTCGACAGGGGTTACAATGAGCAGTTCTTC
CDR3: CASRETLDRGYNEQFF
J: TRBJ2-1
D: TRBD1
size: few
V: TRBV2

DNA: TGCGCCAGCAGCTGGGACATTACCACCTATGGCTACACCTTC
CDR3: CASSWDITTYGYTF
J: TRBJ1-2
D: .
size: .
V: TRBV5-1

DNA: TGTGCCAGCAGCCCCGGGACTAGCGGGCTGGAGGGGCAGTACTTC
CDR3: CASSPGTSGLEGQYF
J: TRBJ2-7
D: TRBD2
size: many
V: TRBV7-9

DNA: TGTGCCACCAGCAGGACAAGGAACAGGGGAGGAAATTCACCCCTCCACTTT
CDR3: CATSRTRNRGGNSPLHF
J: TRBJ1-6
D: TRBD1
size: .
V: TRBV15

DNA: TGTGCCAGCAGCTCTCCAGTAGGCATAGGGCAAGAGACCCAGTACTTC
CDR3: CASSSPVGIGQETQYF
J: TRBJ2-5
D: .
size: .
V: TRBV5-3

DNA: TGTGCCAGCACCGGGACTAGCGGGAGGTATGAGCAGTTCTTC
CDR3: CASTGTSGRYEQFF
J: TRBJ2-1
D: TRBD2
size: .
V: TRBV27

DNA: TGTGCCAGCAACCGACAGGTAGAAGAGACCCAGTACTTC
CDR3: CASNRQVEETQYF
J: TRBJ2-5
D: .
size: .
V: TRBV7-9

DNA: TGCAGTGCTAGAGATGGCGGGCTGGAGACCCAGTACTTC
CDR3: CSARDGGLETQYF
J: TRBJ2-5
D: .
size: many
V: TRBV20-1

DNA: TGTGCCAGCTCACCAGTCGTAGGTTTCACTGAAGCTTTCTTT
CDR3: CASSPVVGFTEAFF
J: TRBJ1-1
D: .
size: few
V: TRBV18

DNA: TGTGCCAGCAGCTCCAACAGGGGGCAGGCAGATACGCAGTATTTT
CDR3: CASSSNRGQADTQYF
J: TRBJ2-3
D: TRBD1
size: few
V: TRBV7-9

DNA: TGTGCCAGCAGTGAAGTCGGGGCAACTAATGAAAAACTGTTTTTT
CDR3: CASSEVGATNEKLFF
J: TRBJ1-4
D: .
size: .
V: TRBV2

DNA: TGTGCCAGCAGTTCTTGGGCTAGCGAGAGTCGCCAGCAGTACTTC
CDR3: CASSSWASESRQQYF
J: TRBJ2-7
D: .
size: .
V: TRBV28